This T cell receptor beta chain was identified during a study of beta chain features in type 1 diabetes. Study as a whole: Examined across all samples were about 99,000,000 sorted cells. Study results and caveats: Compared to healthy donors, patients appeared to have naive, central memory and Treg TCRB repertoires that were more alike. Reduced insertions and increased deletions marked VDJ junctions in type 1 diabetes patients. Among patients with Type 1 diabetes, TCRB CDR3s were moderately but significantly shorter in every one of the four CD4+ subsets.

Comment on this clone: What it binds is not known.

The entirety of the isolated RNA underwent reverse transcription, so expressed TCRB transcripts were sequenced. The repertoire was sequenced with immunoSEQ multiplex PCR; TCRdb's copy has only in-frame clones and lacks some. The sample records about 160,000 clones, approximately 8% being singletons. Germline lookup yields CDR1 SGHAT and CDR2 FQNNGV. The V gene end was trimmed by 3 bases and the J gene end by 3 bases; junction bases not matched to a gene: 13. CDR3 length: 18 residues. The receptor comes from a woman aged 40-49 years with type 1 diabetes. The chain carries TRBV11-2 and TRBJ2-2, with 7 positions matching TRBD1. Sequencing was performed on central memory CD4+ T cells from blood. CDR3 nucleotides: TGTGCCAGCAGCTTCGGCGGCTGGGGGCAGGGGGACACCGGGGAGCTGTTTTTT. Protein product: CASSFGGWGQGDTGELFF.